This TCR beta chain was profiled in a study of vaccination and CD4 T cells after COVID-19. Study information: Each control culture was treated with a CEFX pool, an HIV-1 Nef pool, or no peptide.

Sequencing of cultured CD4+ T cell DNA used the Oncomine TCR Beta short-read assay. TCRdb passed the PCR reads through MiXCR, listing each CDR3 protein once. The sample lists around 19,000 distinct CDR3 sequences, over 45% seen once, with about 4% in the top ten. Stated treatment: roughly ten-day PBMC culture with coronavirus spike peptide pools or control peptides (ViraFEST assay). PCR tests turned positive between March and December 2020, before US Alpha, Beta and Delta variants. CDR1 and CDR2 (germline): SGDLS, YYNGEE. The V segment lost 0 bases and the J segment 5 bases; nucleotides outside the gene matches: 4. The CDR3 is made up of 16 amino acids. Points on this clonotype: The antigen is unknown.

This receptor was obtained from a human donor who had recovered from COVID-19. The sequenced sample consisted of CD4+ T cells from blood, cultured in vitro. This chain joins TRBV9 and TRBJ2-1; 11 bases map to TRBD2. CDR3 protein: CASSVALLAGDNEQFF. The CDR3 DNA sequence: TGTGCCAGCAGCGTAGCTCTACTAGCGGGGGACAATGAGCAGTTCTTC.